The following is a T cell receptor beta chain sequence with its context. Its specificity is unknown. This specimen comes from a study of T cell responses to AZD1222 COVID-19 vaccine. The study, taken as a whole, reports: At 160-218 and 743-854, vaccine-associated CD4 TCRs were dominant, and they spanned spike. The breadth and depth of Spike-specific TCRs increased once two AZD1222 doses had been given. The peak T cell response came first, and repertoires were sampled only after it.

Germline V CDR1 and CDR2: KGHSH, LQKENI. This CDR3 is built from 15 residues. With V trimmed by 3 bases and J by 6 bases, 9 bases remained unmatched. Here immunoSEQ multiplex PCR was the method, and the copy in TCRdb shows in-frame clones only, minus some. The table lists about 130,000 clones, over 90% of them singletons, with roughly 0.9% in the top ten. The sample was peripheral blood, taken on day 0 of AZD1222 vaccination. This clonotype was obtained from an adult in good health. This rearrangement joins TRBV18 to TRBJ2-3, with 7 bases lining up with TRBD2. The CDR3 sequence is CASSPPGGGVDTQYF. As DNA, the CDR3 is TGTGCCAGCTCACCCCCCGGGGGAGGGGTTGATACGCAGTATTTT.